The following is a TCR beta chain sequence with its context. The sample belongs to a study of blood T cell repertoires in COVID-19. Assay: immunoSEQ multiplex PCR; the TCRdb copy retains only in-frame clones and omits some. Of about 74,000 clones in the sample, 80% to 90% were seen once. CDR3 size: 15 residues. Between the trimmed V and J ends, which lost 6 bases and 0 bases, there was a span of 15 bases. Germline CDR1 is SGDLS and CDR2 is YYNGEE. The rearrangement links TRBV9 to TRBJ1-2; no reliable D call. The TCR was taken from an elderly woman with active or convalescent COVID-19. The material sequenced was peripheral blood. CDR3 in amino acids: CASTLRPGTNYGYTF. Here the CDR3 DNA reads TGTGCCAGCACCCTACGACCCGGGACTAACTATGGCTACACCTTC.